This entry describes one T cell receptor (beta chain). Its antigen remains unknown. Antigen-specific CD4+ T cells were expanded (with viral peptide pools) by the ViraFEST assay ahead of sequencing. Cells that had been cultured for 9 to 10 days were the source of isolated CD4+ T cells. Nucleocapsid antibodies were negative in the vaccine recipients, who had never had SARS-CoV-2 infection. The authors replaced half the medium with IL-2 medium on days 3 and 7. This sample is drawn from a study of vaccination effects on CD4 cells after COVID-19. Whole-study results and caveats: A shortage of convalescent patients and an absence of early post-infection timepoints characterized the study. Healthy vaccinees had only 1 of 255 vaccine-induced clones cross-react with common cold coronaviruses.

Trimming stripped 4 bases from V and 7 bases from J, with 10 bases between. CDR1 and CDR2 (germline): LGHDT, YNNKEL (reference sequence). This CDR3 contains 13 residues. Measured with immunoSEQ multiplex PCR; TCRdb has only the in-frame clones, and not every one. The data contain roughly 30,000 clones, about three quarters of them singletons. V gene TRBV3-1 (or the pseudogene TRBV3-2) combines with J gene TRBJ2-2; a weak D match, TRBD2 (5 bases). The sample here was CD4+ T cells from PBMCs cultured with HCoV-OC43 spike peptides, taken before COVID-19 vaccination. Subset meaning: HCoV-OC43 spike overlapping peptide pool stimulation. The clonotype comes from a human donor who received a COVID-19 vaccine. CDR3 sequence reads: CASSREFGGELFF. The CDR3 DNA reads TGTGCCAGCAGCCGGGAGTTCGGCGGGGAGCTGTTTTTT.